This T cell receptor (beta chain) was identified during a study of tumor and adjacent non-tumor tissue in lung cancer. Study context: The cohort had around twelve adenocarcinoma, a couple of squamous cell and 1 small cell patients. Patients were aged about 31 to 76, nine to eleven men and a handful of women, stage I to III. On average, productive TCRbeta reads reached 4 million to 4.5 million per sample.

Study observations and caveats: Higher tumor TCR diversity was associated with shorter survival.

As for this clonotype: Its antigen remains unidentified. At one boundary the junction diverges from the germline segment, which might be a read error.

No cell sorting was done before RNA was extracted from the tissue. TCRbeta libraries were built with three rounds of nested PCR, modified from ARM-PCR. TCRdb ran MiXCR on the multiplex PCR reads and lists one entry per CDR3 protein. The profile shows some 120,000 distinct CDR3 sequences, about 66% of them singletons. The CDR3 sequence is 15 residues long. Germline CDR1 reads SGHDT; CDR2 reads YYEEEE. This clonotype was obtained from a man between 25 and 39 years old with non-small cell lung cancer. Material: lung tumor tissue. The rearrangement uses TRBV5-6 and TRBJ2-7; D gene unclear. CDR3 DNA sequence: TGTGACAGCAGCGACGACTGGGCGCCTTCCTATGAGCAGTACTTC. Protein sequence: CDSSDDWAPSYEQYF.